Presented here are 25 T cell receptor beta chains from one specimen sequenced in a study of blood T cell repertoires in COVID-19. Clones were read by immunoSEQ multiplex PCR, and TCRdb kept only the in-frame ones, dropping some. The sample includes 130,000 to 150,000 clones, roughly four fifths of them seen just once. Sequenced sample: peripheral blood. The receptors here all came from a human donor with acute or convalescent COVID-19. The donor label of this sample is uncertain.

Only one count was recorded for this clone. DNA of the CDR3: TGTGCCAGCAGTTACACCGGGACAATCTACGAGCAGTACTTC. This gives the protein CASSYTGTIYEQYF. The V gene is TRBV6-2 or TRBV6-3, the J gene TRBJ2-7; D is perhaps TRBD1 (6 bases). The V end was cut by 2 bases, the J end by 3 bases, with 11 bases between. The CDR3 totals 14 residues. Germline lookup yields CDR1 MNHEY and CDR2 SVGEGT.

The CDR3: CASSVHSWDRPNTEAFF. As DNA, the CDR3 is TGTGCCAGCAGCGTCCACTCTTGGGACAGGCCGAACACTGAAGCTTTCTTT. V usage is TRBV11-2 and J usage is TRBJ1-1; 8 bases line up with TRBD1. CDR3 length: 17 amino acids. Looked up from germline, CDR1 is SGHAT and CDR2 is FQNNGV. The V gene end was trimmed by 5 bases and the J gene end by 1 base; junction bases not matched to a gene: 12.

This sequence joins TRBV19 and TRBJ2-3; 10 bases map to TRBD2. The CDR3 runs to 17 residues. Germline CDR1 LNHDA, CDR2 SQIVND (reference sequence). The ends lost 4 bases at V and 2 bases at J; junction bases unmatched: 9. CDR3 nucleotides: TGTGCCAGTAGTACCCCCCCCCTAGCGGGGGTCACAGATACGCAGTATTTT. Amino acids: CASSTPPLAGVTDTQYF.

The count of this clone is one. This chain's CDR3 is CACRRSGNEKLFF. CDR3 DNA sequence: TGTGCCTGTAGAAGGTCAGGTAATGAAAAACTGTTTTTT. The chain employs TRBV30 and TRBJ1-4; D gene uncertain. The CDR3 loop spans 13 amino acids. The germline V gene has CDR1 GTSNPN and CDR2 SVGIG (reference sequence). V was cut by 6 bases and J by 4 bases, with 12 bases left in between.

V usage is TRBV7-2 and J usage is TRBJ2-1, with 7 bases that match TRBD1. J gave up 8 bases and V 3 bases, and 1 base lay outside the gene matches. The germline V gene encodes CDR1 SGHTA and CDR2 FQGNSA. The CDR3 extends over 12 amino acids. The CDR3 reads CASSLTGYEQFF. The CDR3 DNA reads TGTGCCAGCAGCTTGACAGGGTATGAGCAGTTCTTC.

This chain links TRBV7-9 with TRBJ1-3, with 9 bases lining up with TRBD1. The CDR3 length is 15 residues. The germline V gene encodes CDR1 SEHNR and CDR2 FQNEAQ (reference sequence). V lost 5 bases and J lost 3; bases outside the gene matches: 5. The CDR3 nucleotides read TGTGCCAGCAGCCCACAGGGGGCAAATGGAAACACCATATATTTT. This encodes CASSPQGANGNTIYF. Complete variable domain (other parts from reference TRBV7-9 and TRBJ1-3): DTGVSQNPRHKITKRGQNVTFRCDPISEHNRLYWYRQTLGQGPEFLTYFQNEAQLEKSRLLSDRFSAERPKGSFSTLEIQRTEQGDSAMYLCASSPQGANGNTIYFGEGSWLTVV.

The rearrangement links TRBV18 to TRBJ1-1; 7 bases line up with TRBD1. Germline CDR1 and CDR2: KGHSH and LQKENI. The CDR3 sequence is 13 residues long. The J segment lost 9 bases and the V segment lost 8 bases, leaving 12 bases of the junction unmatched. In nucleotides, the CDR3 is TGTGCCAGCAGTCAGGGGGAAAGAACGCAAGCTTTCTTT. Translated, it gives CASSQGERTQAFF. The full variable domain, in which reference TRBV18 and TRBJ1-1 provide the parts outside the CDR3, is NAGVMQNPRHLVRRRGQEARLRCSPMKGHSHVYWYRQLPEEGLKFMVYLQKENIIDESGMPKERFSAEFPKEGPSILRIQQVVRGDSAAYFCASSQGERTQAFFGQGTRLTVV.

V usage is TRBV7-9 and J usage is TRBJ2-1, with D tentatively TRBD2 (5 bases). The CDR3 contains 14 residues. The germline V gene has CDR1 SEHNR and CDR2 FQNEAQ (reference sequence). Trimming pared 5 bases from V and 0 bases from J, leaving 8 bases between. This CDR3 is CASSPRGSYNEQFF. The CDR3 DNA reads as TGTGCCAGCAGCCCACGGGGCTCCTACAATGAGCAGTTCTTC.

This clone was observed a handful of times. CDR3 region: CASSVGVNTGELFF. In nucleotides, the CDR3 is TGTGCCAGCAGCGTGGGAGTAAACACCGGGGAGCTGTTTTTT. The chain is built from TRBV5-5 and TRBJ2-2; tentatively, D is TRBD2 (5 bases). The CDR3 loop spans 14 amino acids. Trimming removed 4 bases at V and 2 bases at J, with 9 bases between. Germline assignment: CDR1 SGHKS and CDR2 YYEKEE (reference sequence). Using reference TRBV5-5 and TRBJ2-2 for the parts outside the CDR3, the full variable domain is DAGVTQSPTHLIKTRGQQVTLRCSPISGHKSVSWYQQVLGQGPQFIFQYYEKEERGRGNFPDRFSARQFPNYSSELNVNALLLGDSALYLCASSVGVNTGELFFGEGSRLTVL.

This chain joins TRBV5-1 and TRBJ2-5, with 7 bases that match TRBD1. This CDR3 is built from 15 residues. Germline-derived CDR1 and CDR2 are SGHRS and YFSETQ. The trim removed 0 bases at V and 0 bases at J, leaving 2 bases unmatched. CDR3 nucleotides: TGCGCCAGCAGCTTGGGGACAGGCTACCAAGAGACCCAGTACTTC. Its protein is CASSLGTGYQETQYF.

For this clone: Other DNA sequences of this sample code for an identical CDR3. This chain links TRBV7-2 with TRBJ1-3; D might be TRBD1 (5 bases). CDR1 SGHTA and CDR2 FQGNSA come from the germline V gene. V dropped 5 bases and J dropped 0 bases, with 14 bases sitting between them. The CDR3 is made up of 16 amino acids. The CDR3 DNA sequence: TGTGCCAGCAGCGTAACGGGGGGGAACTCTGGAAACACCATATATTTT. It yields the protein CASSVTGGNSGNTIYF.

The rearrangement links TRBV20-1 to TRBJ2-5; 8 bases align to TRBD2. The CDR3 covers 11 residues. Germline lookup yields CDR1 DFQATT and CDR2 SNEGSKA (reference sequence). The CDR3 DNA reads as TGCTCACTAGCGGCTCAAGAGACCCAGTACTTC. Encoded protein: CSLAAQETQYF.

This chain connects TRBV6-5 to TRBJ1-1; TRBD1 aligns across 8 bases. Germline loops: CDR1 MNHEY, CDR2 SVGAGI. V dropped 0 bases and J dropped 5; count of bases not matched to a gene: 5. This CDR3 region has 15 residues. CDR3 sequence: CASSYSTGARTEAFF. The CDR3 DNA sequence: TGTGCCAGCAGTTACTCGACAGGGGCTCGGACTGAAGCTTTCTTT.

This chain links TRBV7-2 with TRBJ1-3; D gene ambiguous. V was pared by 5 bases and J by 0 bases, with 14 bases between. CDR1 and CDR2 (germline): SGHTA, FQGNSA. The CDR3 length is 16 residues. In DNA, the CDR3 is TGTGCCAGCAGCCCTACCGGGGTCGGCTCTGGAAACACCATATATTTT. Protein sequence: CASSPTGVGSGNTIYF. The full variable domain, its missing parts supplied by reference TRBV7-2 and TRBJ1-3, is GAGVSQSPSNKVTEKGKDVELRCDPISGHTALYWYRQSLGQGLEFLIYFQGNSAPDKSGLPSDRFSAERTGGSVSTLTIQRTQQEDSAVYLCASSPTGVGSGNTIYFGEGSWLTVV.

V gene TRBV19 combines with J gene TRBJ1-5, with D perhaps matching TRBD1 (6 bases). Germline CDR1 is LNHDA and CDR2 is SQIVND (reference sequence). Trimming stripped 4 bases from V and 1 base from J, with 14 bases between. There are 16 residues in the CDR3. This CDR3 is CASSKLTGWSNQPQHF. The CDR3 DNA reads TGTGCCAGTAGTAAGTTAACAGGGTGGAGCAATCAGCCCCAGCATTTT.

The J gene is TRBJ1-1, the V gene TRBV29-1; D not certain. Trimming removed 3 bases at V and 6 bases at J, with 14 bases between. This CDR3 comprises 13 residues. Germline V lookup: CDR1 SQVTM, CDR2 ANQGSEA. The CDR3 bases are TGCAGCGTTGACACGACAAGTAAGGCTGAAGCTTTCTTT. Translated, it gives CSVDTTSKAEAFF. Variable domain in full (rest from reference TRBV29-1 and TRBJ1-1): SAVISQKPSRDICQRGTSLTIQCQVDSQVTMMFWYRQQPGQSLTLIATANQGSEATYESGFVIDKFPISRPNLTFSTLTVSNMSPEDSSIYLCSVDTTSKAEAFFGQGTRLTVV.

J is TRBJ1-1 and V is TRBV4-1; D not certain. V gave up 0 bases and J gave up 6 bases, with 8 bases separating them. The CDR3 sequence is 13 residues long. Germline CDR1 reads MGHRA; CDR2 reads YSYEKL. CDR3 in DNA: TGCGCCAGCAGCCAAGAGAACATGCCTGAAGCTTTCTTT. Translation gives CASSQENMPEAFF.

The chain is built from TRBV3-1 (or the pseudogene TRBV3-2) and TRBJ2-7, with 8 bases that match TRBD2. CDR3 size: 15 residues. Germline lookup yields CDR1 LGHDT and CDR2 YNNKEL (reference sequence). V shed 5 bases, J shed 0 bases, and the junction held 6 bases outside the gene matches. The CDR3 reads CASSFVAGSSYEQYF. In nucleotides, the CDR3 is TGTGCCAGCAGCTTCGTAGCGGGAAGCTCCTACGAGCAGTACTTC.

DNA for the CDR3: TGTGCCAGCAGTTACACCGGGACAGCGTCTGGCTACACCTTC. Translated: CASSYTGTASGYTF. The V and J genes are TRBV6-5 and TRBJ1-2; TRBD1 aligns across 7 bases. The V and J ends lost 2 bases and 7 bases, in that order; junction bases with no gene match: 7. CDR3 length equals 14 residues. Germline CDR1 and CDR2: MNHEY and SVGAGI.

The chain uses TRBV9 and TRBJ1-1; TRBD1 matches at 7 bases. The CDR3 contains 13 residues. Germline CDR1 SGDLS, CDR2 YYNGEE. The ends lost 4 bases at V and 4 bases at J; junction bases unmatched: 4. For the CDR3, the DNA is TGTGCCAGCAGCCAGGGGGTTGTCACTGAAGCTTTCTTT. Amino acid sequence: CASSQGVVTEAFF.

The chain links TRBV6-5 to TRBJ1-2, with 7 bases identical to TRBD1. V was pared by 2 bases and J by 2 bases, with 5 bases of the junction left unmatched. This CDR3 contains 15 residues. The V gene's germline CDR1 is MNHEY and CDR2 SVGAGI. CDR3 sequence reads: CASSYRGRRNYGYTF. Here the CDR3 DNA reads TGTGCCAGCAGTTACAGGGGGCGCCGGAACTATGGCTACACCTTC.

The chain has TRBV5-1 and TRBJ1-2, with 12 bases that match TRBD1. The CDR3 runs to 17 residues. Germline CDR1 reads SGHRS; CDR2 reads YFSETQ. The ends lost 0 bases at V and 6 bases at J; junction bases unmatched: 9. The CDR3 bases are TGCGCCAGCAGCTTGGGATTTGGGACAGGGGGCGCGCATGGCTACACCTTC. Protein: CASSLGFGTGGAHGYTF.

CDR3 sequence (DNA): TGTGCCTGGAGTGTACGGAGGGACCAGCCCCAGCATTTT. It specifies CAWSVRRDQPQHF. The rearrangement joins TRBV30 to TRBJ1-5, with TRBD1 as a possible D gene (5 bases). Germline V gives CDR1 GTSNPN, CDR2 SVGIG (reference sequence). The CDR3 runs 13 residues. The germline V and J ends were trimmed by 0 bases and 7 bases, with 10 bases remaining between them.

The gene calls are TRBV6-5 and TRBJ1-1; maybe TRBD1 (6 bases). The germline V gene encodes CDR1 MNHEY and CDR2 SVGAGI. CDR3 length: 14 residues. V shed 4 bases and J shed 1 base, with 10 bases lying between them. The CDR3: CASSFQGRNTEAFF. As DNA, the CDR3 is TGTGCCAGCAGTTTTCAGGGGAGGAACACTGAAGCTTTCTTT.

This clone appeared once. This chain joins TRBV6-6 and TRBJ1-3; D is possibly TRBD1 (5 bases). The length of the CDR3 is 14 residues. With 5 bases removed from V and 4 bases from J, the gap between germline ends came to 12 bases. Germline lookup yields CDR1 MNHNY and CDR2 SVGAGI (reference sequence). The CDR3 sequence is CASSLPGGGNTIYF. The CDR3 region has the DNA TGTGCCAGCAGTCTCCCGGGGGGGGGAAACACCATATATTTT.